These 18 T cell receptor beta chains came from one sample sequenced in a study of T cells after yellow fever vaccination. TCRdb analysed the 5' RACE reads with MiXCR anew, one entry per CDR3 protein. The repertoire includes tens of thousands of distinct CDR3 sequences, 4% to 5% of them detected once, and 35% to 45% sits in the top ten. The sequencing used PBMCs, either bulk or a sorted T-cell subset (CD4+, CD8+, memory, or dextramer-sorted; not recorded which), collected on the day of the yellow fever booster vaccination. The source is a man younger than 35 who received the YFV17D yellow fever vaccine.

This clonotype was observed many times. V is TRBV14 and J is TRBJ2-1; possible D gene TRBD2, 6 bases. The CDR3 extends over 15 amino acids. Germline V gene sequence: CDR1 SGHDN, CDR2 FVKESK. V lost 4 bases, J lost 5 bases, and 15 bases lay in between. CDR3 DNA sequence: TGTGCCAGCAGCCCCACTGGGACTTCCCACAATGAGCAGTTCTTC. Amino acids: CASSPTGTSHNEQFF.

The sample holds a few counts of this clonotype. This sequence joins TRBV11-2 and TRBJ2-2, with 15 bases that match TRBD2. The CDR3 totals 18 residues. With 5 bases clipped from V and 6 bases from J, the junction kept 10 bases outside the gene matches. Germline V lookup: CDR1 SGHAT, CDR2 FQNNGV. CDR3 loop: CASSPPLRTSGGAGELFF. The CDR3, as DNA: TGTGCCAGCAGCCCACCGCTGAGGACTAGCGGGGGGGCCGGGGAGCTGTTTTTT.

This clonotype was seen many times. The chain couples TRBV6-1 to TRBJ1-2; D gene unclear. V lost 5 bases, J lost 5 bases, and 15 bases lay in between. The V gene's germline CDR1 is MNHNS and CDR2 SASEGT. The CDR3 is 14 residues long. As DNA, the CDR3 is TGTGCCAGCAGTAGGACGGCTCTCCCTTATGGCTACACCTTC. Translated, it gives CASSRTALPYGYTF.

This clonotype has ten or more counts. This rearrangement joins TRBV5-1 to TRBJ2-3, with 9 bases lining up with TRBD1. This CDR3 spans 14 amino acids. Per germline, CDR1 SGHRS and CDR2 YFSETQ. V trimming: 4 bases; J trimming: 2 bases; junction bases outside the gene matches: 2. CDR3 in amino acids: CASSRDRATDTQYF. DNA for the CDR3: TGCGCCAGCAGCCGGGACAGGGCCACAGATACGCAGTATTTT.

This clonotype was picked up many times. V gene TRBV7-9 combines with J gene TRBJ2-6, with D hard to call. The germline gives CDR1 SEHNR, CDR2 FQNEAQ (reference sequence). This CDR3 spans 18 amino acids. V lost 5 bases and J 1 base, leaving 18 bases between the germline ends. Here the CDR3 DNA reads TGTGCCAGCAGCAGCCGGCTCGGGCTATTATCTGGGGCCAACGTCCTGACTTTC. As protein: CASSSRLGLLSGANVLTF.

The chain recombines TRBV20-1 with TRBJ2-1, with TRBD1 matching over 10 bases. J lost 0 bases, V lost 0 bases, and 11 bases had no gene match. CDR1 DFQATT and CDR2 SNEGSKA come from the germline V gene (reference sequence). CDR3 length equals 19 residues. This CDR3 is CSARDATGGRASSYNEQFF. The CDR3 bases are TGCAGTGCTAGAGATGCGACAGGGGGCCGCGCCAGCTCCTACAATGAGCAGTTCTTC.

This clonotype was seen more than once but under ten times. With a much larger clone just one base away, this may be a read error. This chain joins TRBV5-1 and TRBJ2-3, with a possible D match to TRBD2 (7 bases). Germline V gene sequence: CDR1 SGHRS, CDR2 YFSETQ. V lost 1 base, J lost 4 bases, and 16 bases lay in between. The CDR3 has 16 amino acids. The CDR3, as DNA: TGCGCCAGCAGCTTGCTAGGGGGGGGATTGGCAGATACGCAGTATTTT. As protein: CASSLLGGGLADTQYF. Using reference TRBV5-1 and TRBJ2-3 for the parts outside the CDR3, the full variable domain is KAGVTQTPRYLIKTRGQQVTLSCSPISGHRSVSWYQQTPGQGLQFLFEYFSETQRNKGNFPGRFSGRQFSNSRSEMNVSTLELGDSALYLCASSLLGGGLADTQYFGPGTRLTVL.

This clonotype was found many times. This chain joins TRBV6-5 and TRBJ1-1; 7 bases align to TRBD1. The V gene end was trimmed by 6 bases and the J gene end by 11 bases; junction bases not matched to a gene: 9. Looked up from germline, CDR1 is MNHEY and CDR2 is SVGAGI. The CDR3 loop spans 12 amino acids. CDR3 nucleotides: TGTGCCAGCAGGTCCATGACAGGGATGGCTTTCTTT. Translation: CASRSMTGMAFF.

This clonotype was recorded at least ten times. The chain is built from TRBV29-1 and TRBJ1-1, with 8 bases identical to TRBD1. Germline lookup yields CDR1 SQVTM and CDR2 ANQGSEA. The CDR3 totals 12 residues. With 3 bases clipped from V and 9 bases from J, the junction kept 6 bases outside the gene matches. The CDR3 DNA follows: TGCAGCGTTGAGGTCAGGACAGGGCAAGCTTTCTTT. Amino acid sequence: CSVEVRTGQAFF.

This clonotype was seen many times. The J gene is TRBJ1-2, the V gene TRBV7-2, with a possible D match to TRBD1 (6 bases). The CDR3 totals 14 residues. Trimming took off 5 bases at V and 4 bases at J, with 14 bases between the two ends. Per germline, CDR1 SGHTA and CDR2 FQGNSA. CDR3 loop: CASSPRTVRYGYTF. The CDR3 DNA sequence: TGTGCCAGCAGCCCCCGGACAGTGCGCTATGGCTACACCTTC.

This chain joins TRBV5-1 and TRBJ1-1; D unresolved. V lost 3 bases, J lost 1 base, and 10 bases lay in between. Germline CDR1 and CDR2: SGHRS and YFSETQ. This CDR3 comprises 14 residues. The CDR3 loop reads CASSSTHGNTEAFF. In nucleotides, the CDR3 is TGCGCCAGCAGCTCTACCCATGGGAACACTGAAGCTTTCTTT.

This clonotype was detected many times. The chain carries TRBV7-9 and TRBJ2-4; unclear D gene. This CDR3 has 13 amino acids. V lost 5 bases and J lost 6, with 11 bases in between. CDR1 and CDR2 from the germline V gene are SEHNR and FQNEAQ (reference sequence). CDR3 amino acids: CASSPPPVNIQYF. The DNA of the CDR3 is TGTGCCAGCAGCCCCCCCCCCGTAAACATTCAGTACTTC.

This clonotype qualifies as medium-sized. The CDR3 nucleotides are TGTGCCAGCAGTTACTCGACTGGGACATCGGGTGGCTACACCTTC. Translating gives CASSYSTGTSGGYTF. This chain joins TRBV6-5 and TRBJ1-2, with D maybe TRBD1 (6 bases). V was clipped by 0 bases and J by 7 bases, with 15 bases between them. CDR1 is MNHEY, CDR2 SVGAGI, per germline. CDR3 length equals 15 residues.

For this clonotype: A junction end diverges from the germline sequence, so it may reflect a read error. V gene TRBV28 combines with J gene TRBJ2-5; 10 bases align to TRBD1. The CDR3 covers 13 residues. The V gene's germline CDR1 is MDHEN and CDR2 SYDVKM. The CDR3 sequence is CDSAKGQGETQYF. The CDR3 region has the DNA TGTGACAGCGCTAAGGGACAGGGGGAGACCCAGTACTTC.

This clonotype was recorded a few times. This chain connects TRBV6-6 to TRBJ1-6; 10 bases map to TRBD1. V gave up 9 bases and J gave up 12 bases; unmatched junction bases: 14. The germline V gene encodes CDR1 MNHNY and CDR2 SVGAGI (reference sequence). This CDR3 contains 15 residues. This CDR3 reads CASCPHGTGVLPLHF. CDR3 sequence (DNA): TGTGCCAGTTGTCCTCACGGGACAGGGGTGTTACCCCTCCACTTT.

Comment on this clonotype: This may arise from a read error, as a much more abundant clone is one base away. The V gene is TRBV15, the J gene TRBJ2-1; 9 positions match TRBD2. There are 15 residues in the CDR3. CDR1 and CDR2 from the germline V gene are LNHNV and YYDKDF (reference sequence). CDR3: CATCSGGGAYNEQFF. The CDR3 coding sequence is TGTGCCACCTGCAGCGGCGGGGGGGCGTACAATGAGCAGTTCTTC. The whole variable domain, filled in from reference TRBV15 and TRBJ2-1, reads DAMVIQNPRYQVTQFGKPVTLSCSQTLNHNVMYWYQQKSSQAPKLLFHYYDKDFNNEADTPDNFQSRRPNTSFCFLDIRSPGLGDTAMYLCATCSGGGAYNEQFFGPGTRLTVL.

At least ten counts were recorded for this clonotype. The chain is built from TRBV5-1 and TRBJ2-3; 7 bases line up with TRBD1. The CDR3 sequence is 15 residues long. The V gene's germline CDR1 is SGHRS and CDR2 YFSETQ. V gave up 0 bases and J gave up 5 bases; unmatched junction bases: 6. The CDR3 loop reads CASSLAGQWGDTQYF. The CDR3 DNA is TGCGCCAGCAGCTTGGCGGGACAGTGGGGAGATACGCAGTATTTT. The full variable domain, with the rest looked up from reference TRBV5-1 and TRBJ2-3, is KAGVTQTPRYLIKTRGQQVTLSCSPISGHRSVSWYQQTPGQGLQFLFEYFSETQRNKGNFPGRFSGRQFSNSRSEMNVSTLELGDSALYLCASSLAGQWGDTQYFGPGTRLTVL.

This clonotype was recorded many times. The chain links TRBV10-3 to TRBJ1-1; a weak D match, TRBD1 (6 bases). Germline CDR1 is ENHRY and CDR2 is SYGVKD. This CDR3 region has 14 residues. V was pared by 11 bases and J by 6 bases, with 22 bases between. Here the CDR3 reads CAVAGTSSGAEAFF. Here the CDR3 DNA reads TGTGCCGTTGCCGGGACATCCTCAGGCGCTGAAGCTTTCTTT.